This TCR beta chain was sequenced for a study of blood T cell repertoires in COVID-19. Study as a whole: From the United States, Italy and Spain came samples of acute and convalescent COVID-19.

The repertoire was sequenced with immunoSEQ multiplex PCR; TCRdb's copy has only in-frame clones and lacks some. This sample has 250,000 to 350,000 clones, with around 89% found just once. Participant ages covered about 18 to 100 years across 20 to 30 US areas. The TCR sequence derives from a woman younger than 30 with acute COVID-19. The specimen sequenced was PBMCs or T cells enriched from blood (not recorded which).

The CDR3 loop reads CASSNGTGGPYGYTF. Written as DNA, the CDR3 is TGCGCCAGCAGCAACGGGACAGGGGGTCCCTATGGCTACACCTTC. The V and J genes are TRBV5-1 and TRBJ1-2; TRBD1 aligns across 11 bases. The length of the CDR3 is 15 residues. In germline, CDR1 is SGHRS, CDR2 YFSETQ. Germline trimming cut 4 bases from V and 4 bases from J; bases unmatched to any gene: 6.